This TCR beta chain was captured in a study of OX40 agonist ivuxolimab in advanced cancers. Study at large: The mean age was approximately 60 years, ranging from 23 to 79, with 65% to 85% of participants male.

This CDR3 spans 16 amino acids. The trim removed 1 base at V and 3 bases at J, leaving 6 bases unmatched. Germline lookup yields CDR1 KGHSH and CDR2 LQKENI. Sequencing used immunoSEQ multiplex PCR; TCRdb keeps in-frame clones, though not all of them. The sample comprises some 96,000 clones, approximately 90% of which are singletons, and 0.5% to 0.65% rests with the top ten. The study's findings and limits: With doses of 0.1-3.0 mg/kg, partial responders showed among the lowest clonal expansion. Relative to CD4+ cells, CD8+ T cells on average had more expanded clones.

Comments on this clone: The antigen is undetermined.

The V and J genes are TRBV18 and TRBJ2-5; 9 nucleotides agree with TRBD2. The sequence came from an adult with an advanced solid tumor such as melanoma, head and neck, liver or kidney cancer. Sequenced here: CD4+ or CD8+ T cells sorted from blood, sampled in a trial of the OX40 agonist ivuxolimab. CDR3 residues: CASSPQPGLAKETQYF. Here the CDR3 DNA reads TGTGCCAGCTCACCACAACCCGGACTAGCGAAAGAGACCCAGTACTTC.